This T cell receptor beta chain is from a study of blood T cell repertoires in COVID-19. Libraries were prepared by immunoSEQ multiplex PCR; TCRdb keeps only in-frame clonotypes and omits some of them. The sample has roughly 400,000 clones, around 90% seen once; the top ten hold approximately 2.1%. CDR3 length: 15 residues. The V gene's germline CDR1 is SGHVS and CDR2 FNYEAQ. V was clipped by 4 bases and J by 1 base; unmatched bases: 3. Material for sequencing was PBMCs or T cells enriched from blood (not recorded which). The source of this sequence is a middle-aged woman with acute COVID-19. This chain joins TRBV7-6 and TRBJ2-3; 9 nucleotides align to TRBD2. The CDR3 DNA is TGTGCCAGCAGCTCCCGACTAGCGGGCACAGATACGCAGTATTTT. Its protein product is CASSSRLAGTDTQYF.